A single T cell receptor beta chain is shown here with its context. The record originates from a study of blood T cell repertoires in COVID-19. Study-level background: Samples came from the United States, Italy and Spain, spanning acute and convalescent COVID-19.

Repertoires were generated with immunoSEQ multiplex PCR, while TCRdb's copy carries only in-frame clones and drops some. This sample has approximately 490,000 clones, with about nine tenths found just once. Trimming stripped 1 base from V and 5 bases from J, with 11 bases between. The CDR3 contains 14 residues. CDR1 SGHRS and CDR2 YFSETQ come from the germline V gene. Cohorts were assigned according to the clinical history that participants reported. Recovered participants had two consecutive negative NP/OP PCR tests, healthcare professional clearance, or symptom resolution. The rearrangement uses TRBV5-1 and TRBJ2-3; tentative D call: TRBD1 (6 bases). Sequencing was performed on PBMCs or T cells enriched from blood (not recorded which). This clonotype was obtained from a woman aged 18-29 years who had recovered from COVID-19. The CDR3, as DNA: TGCGCCAGCAGCTTGCTACAGGGTGGAGATACGCAGTATTTT. It encodes CASSLLQGGDTQYF.